This T cell receptor beta chain was found in a study of blood T cell repertoires in COVID-19. Study background: Researchers got acute and convalescent COVID-19 samples from the United States, Italy and Spain.

Germline V gene lookup returns CDR1 SGHRS and CDR2 YFSETQ. This CDR3 comprises 13 residues. Trimming cost V 5 bases and J 8 bases, with 14 bases left between them. Measured with immunoSEQ multiplex PCR; TCRdb has only the in-frame clones, and not every one. The sample records over 200,000 clones, 70% to 90% being singletons. Participant ages covered about 18 to 89 years across some 25 US areas. Recovered status in Cohort 3 required two negative PCRs, clearance, or symptom resolution. The source material was PBMCs or T cells enriched from blood (not recorded which). J is TRBJ2-4 and V is TRBV5-1, with a tentative D call TRBD2 (6 bases). This clonotype originated in a man in his forties who had recovered from COVID-19. CDR3 DNA: TGCGCCAGCAGACAATCCCCTAGCGACATTCAGTACTTC. Translated, it gives CASRQSPSDIQYF. The complete variable domain, with remaining parts taken from reference TRBV5-1 and TRBJ2-4, reads KAGVTQTPRYLIKTRGQQVTLSCSPISGHRSVSWYQQTPGQGLQFLFEYFSETQRNKGNFPGRFSGRQFSNSRSEMNVSTLELGDSALYLCASRQSPSDIQYFGAGTRLSVL.